This T cell receptor beta chain was captured by sequencing in a study of siplizumab effects on memory and regulatory T cells (dated by TCRdb to between 2018 and 2021). Concerning the study at large: The effect of the anti-CD2 antibody siplizumab on alloreactive T-cell subsets was examined in allogeneic mixed lymphocyte reactions constructed from human PBMCs.

Sorted unstimulated T cells, along with proliferating T cells recovered from mixed lymphocyte reactions, underwent TCRbeta CDR3 sequencing. Fresh whole blood from roughly 10 HLA-typed healthy donors was used to isolate PBMCs. Receptor amplification or capture employed the immunoSEQ multiplex PCR assay. Roughly 9.8 x 10^4 TCR templates per sample were assayed on the deep sequencing platform. Genomic DNA extracted from sorted T cells was the material used for TCRbeta CDR3 sequencing. The paper's data handling went like this. Clonal analysis of TCRbeta CDR3 data was done in the R programming language. Alloreactive CD4+ and CD8+ clones were defined by comparing unstimulated samples with post-reaction CFSE-low samples. Alloreactive CD4+ clones were assigned to regulatory or non-regulatory origin by matching sequences to sorted unstimulated Treg and non-Treg repertoires. TCRdb stores this immuneACCESS table with in-frame sequences only. Part of the clones is absent; in the studies checked, under half of the shortfall reflects unresolved V genes, and no reason is known for the rest. V and J calls and clone size come straight from that table; D and trimming were deduced from the DNA. Here the sample has roughly 100,000 clones; 92% occur a single time. The ten biggest clones cover about 1.1% of the sample.

V lost 6 bases and J lost 4 bases; the stretch between them is 16 bases long. The CDR3 goes from the cysteine to the phenylalanine over 15 residues. Here the CDR3 DNA is all that survives: 45 bases in frame from base 1. Taken from the germline V gene, the CDR1 and CDR2 loops are SNHLY and FYNNEI. Regarding this clone: It has no known antigen specificity. The record has no base qualities; no much larger clone is one base away.

Here is what the overall study found, with its caveats: The cumulative frequency of alloreactive sequences that could be traced back to unstimulated CD4+ memory T cells was significantly reduced by siplizumab. No functional confirmation was obtained for the suppressive function of proliferating Tregs from siplizumab cultures. In reactions with siplizumab, an average of approximately 69% of mappable alloreactive CD4+ clones were Treg-derived, compared with 26.9% in control reactions. A naive or memory phenotype could not be assigned to roughly 75-95% of proliferating CD4+ or CD8+ clones. Compared with memory T cells, unstimulated naive T cells appeared more diverse, and naive cells seemed to make a substantial contribution to the alloresponse. Because sequences below about 10^-5 frequency were poorly captured, only a minor fraction of alloreactive clones could be mapped to unstimulated subsets.

The sequence is built from TRBV2 and TRBJ1-5; the D gene is unclear. This TCR derives from a human donor in good health. Sequencing used CD4+ T cells sorted from blood. Read as DNA, the sequence is TGTGCCAGCAGGCGCGAAGGAGGGAGGAATCAGCCCCAGCATTTT. Its amino acids are CASRREGGRNQPQHF.